Below, one T cell receptor (beta chain) is given with its context. This clone occurred a few times. This receptor's antigen is unknown. No base quality information exists; no much larger clone differs at one position. The sample belongs to a study of T cell responses to AZD1222 COVID-19 vaccine (dated by TCRdb to 2020 to 2022). Describing the broader study: TCR sequencing covered over 230 trial participants: 200 to 210 given two doses of AZD1222 and 26 given two doses of MenACWY control vaccine. Trial participants were enrolled by age into subgroups of 18-55, 56-69 and 70-plus years, and roughly 160, 29 and 62 TCR-sequenced participants, respectively, were included in these subgroups.

Including cysteine and phenylalanine, the CDR3 has 15 amino acids. The DNA shown is the 45-base CDR3, in frame from base 1. A distance of 11 bases separates the germline ends of V and J, which lose 0 bases and 3 bases respectively. The germline V gene (reference sequence) specifies LGHDT as CDR1 and YNNKEL as CDR2. This specimen's time point label, per the study, means: baseline before first vaccination. This specimen's treatment or condition label, interpreted: meningococcal conjugate vaccine given as trial control. Samples from vaccinated people were obtained from the UK trials COV001 and COV002, which included a single-blind randomized controlled phase 2/3 trial of AZD1222 (ChAdOx1 nCoV-19) in healthy adults. Trial participant PBMC samples were collected at day 0 and day 28 after the second dose for TCRbeta chain sequencing. The CDR3 regions of human TCRbeta chains were analyzed by immunosequencing. Per the source publication's procedure: TCRs in the repertoires were compared against a reference library of SARS-CoV-2-specific TCRs that had been generated with the MIRA antigen-specificity platform. Breadth meant the fraction of unique TCRs that were SARS-CoV-2-associated, whereas depth meant the fraction of total T cells that were SARS-CoV-2-associated. Using the MIRA data, each spike-specific TCR was mapped to the spike region that the TCR reacts to and placed in a CD4 or CD8 class. Log10-transformed breadth and depth values were compared by one-way ANOVA with Sidak's multiple comparisons tests. Entries here come from immuneACCESS through TCRdb and include only in-frame sequences with V and J called. Some clones fail to appear in such tables; in the studies checked, an unresolved V gene covers under half of the shortfall, and the cause of the remainder is unknown. V, J and clone size derive from that table, while D and trimming were established from the DNA sequence. The sample table records 150,000 or so clones; just over 90% of these occur just once. The leading ten clones occupy roughly 2.9% of the sample.

Broader findings and caveats from the paper: Only five or six AZD1222 recipients were SARS-CoV-2 seropositive at baseline, limiting conclusions about previously exposed vaccinees. In the small 56-69-year group, the increase in depth fell short of significance, most likely because of low power. A significant rise in spike-specific TCR breadth and depth was observed after two AZD1222 doses relative to day 0 and relative to MenACWY recipients. Vaccine-associated CD4 TCRs spanned the whole spike protein, with dominant responses in regions 160-218 and 743-854. No day 14 peak-response samples were available, so repertoires were characterized only after the peak T cell response. Participants were mostly white British, with more females than males. The authors suggested clonal diversity may have been underestimated. Nearly half of unique spike-specific TCRs reportedly recognized epitopes outside regions mutated in the B.1.351 and B.1.1.7 variants.

This chain is built from TRBV3-1 (or the pseudogene TRBV3-2) and TRBJ1-2; the D gene is perhaps TRBD1, from 5 matching bases. The receptor's source is an adult in good health. The starting material was peripheral blood, obtained on day 0 of MenACWY control vaccination. The CDR3 protein is CASSQDQTVYYGYTF. The sequence in DNA is TGTGCCAGCAGCCAAGACCAGACAGTCTACTATGGCTACACCTTC.